These T cell receptor beta chains were read from a single sample in a study of T cells in Graves' hyperthyroidism and ophthalmopathy. TCRdb fed the multiplex PCR reads into MiXCR, producing one record per CDR3 protein. Of about 200,000 distinct CDR3 sequences detected, less than 20% appear once; the ten largest clones hold approximately 56%. The sequencing sample was made of blood. These TCRs come from a woman aged 50 to 65 with Graves' hyperthyroidism. CDR3s include the opening cysteine and the closing phenylalanine or tryptophan. The D gene is left open where the match is weak. Expanded clones are given a class, and other clones once, few, many or no size at all.

>TRBV5-6|-|few|TRBJ1-2
CASSLGTFDYGYTF
TGTGCCAGCAGCTTAGGGACGTTCGACTATGGCTACACCTTC
>TRBV28|TRBD2|few|TRBJ2-1
CASSYGGAGGGCNEQFF
TGTGCCAGCAGTTACGGGGGAGCGGGGGGGGGATGCAATGAGCAGTTCTTC
>TRBV4-1|TRBD1|-|TRBJ2-7
CASSQGRGTGSYGEQYF
TGCGCCAGCAGCCAAGGGCGCGGGACAGGGTCTTACGGCGAACAGTACTTC
>TRBV12-3/TRBV12-4|TRBD1|many|TRBJ2-5
CASSPGTGGETQYF
TGTGCCAGCAGTCCTGGGACAGGGGGAGAGACCCAGTACTTC
>TRBV18|TRBD1|many|TRBJ1-1
CASSPSRDRGGYTEAFF
TGTGCCAGCTCACCGTCCCGGGACAGGGGAGGGTACACTGAAGCTTTCTTT
>TRBV30|-|-|TRBJ1-2
CAWSVFDSSNYGYTF
TGTGCCTGGAGTGTTTTCGACAGTTCCAACTATGGCTACACCTTC
>TRBV12-3/TRBV12-4|-|once|TRBJ2-7
CASRNIQGSEQYF
TGTGCCAGCAGAAACATACAGGGTTCCGAGCAGTACTTC
>TRBV28|-|-|TRBJ2-7
CASRYLLSSYEQYF
TGTGCCAGCAGGTACCTCTTGAGCTCCTACGAGCAGTACTTC
>TRBV2|TRBD2|many|TRBJ2-7
CASSALAGNSYEQYF
TGTGCCAGCAGTGCTCTAGCGGGAAACTCCTACGAGCAGTACTTC
>TRBV11-2|-|many|TRBJ2-3
CASSPRGWGDTQYF
TGTGCCAGCAGTCCTCGCGGGTGGGGGGATACGCAGTATTTT
>TRBV12-3/TRBV12-4|TRBD1|few|TRBJ1-2
CASRLGGSIPSNYGYTF
TGTGCCAGCAGACTAGGGGGCTCAATCCCTTCTAACTATGGCTACACCTTC
>TRBV18|TRBD1|-|TRBJ2-3
CASSPRTGEDTQYF
TGTGCCAGCTCACCTCGGACAGGGGAGGATACGCAGTATTTT
>TRBV5-1|TRBD2|-|TRBJ2-7
CASSFLAGEKTYEQYF
TGCGCCAGCAGCTTCCTAGCGGGAGAAAAAACCTACGAGCAGTACTTC
>TRBV20-1|-|-|TRBJ1-4
CSAREPGRTNEKLFF
TGCAGTGCTAGAGAACCGGGGCGGACTAATGAAAAACTGTTTTTT
>TRBV5-1|-|-|TRBJ2-7
CASSLDGAYEQYF
TGCGCCAGCAGCTTGGACGGAGCCTACGAGCAGTACTTC
>TRBV24-1|-|many|TRBJ1-5
CATSDPGESNQPQHF
TGTGCCACCAGTGATCCAGGGGAGAGCAATCAGCCCCAGCATTTT
>TRBV6-1|TRBD2|few|TRBJ2-1
CASSPGTSSYNEQFF
TGTGCCAGCAGTCCCGGGACTAGCAGCTACAATGAGCAGTTCTTC
>TRBV15|-|-|TRBJ2-7
CATSGRTDPYEQYF
TGTGCCACCAGCGGAAGGACAGACCCCTACGAGCAGTACTTC
>TRBV5-4|-|few|TRBJ1-2
CASSLVGTTQYGYTF
TGTGCCAGCAGCTTGGTTGGGACGACTCAGTATGGCTACACCTTC
>TRBV20-1|-|few|TRBJ2-7
CSARDAQGVEEQYF
TGCAGTGCTAGAGATGCACAGGGCGTGGAGGAGCAGTACTTC
>TRBV19|-|few|TRBJ2-1
CASTSFDRYNEQFF
TGTGCCAGTACCTCATTCGACAGATACAATGAGCAGTTCTTC
>TRBV20-1|TRBD1|many|TRBJ2-3
CSATRTGGGFTDTQYF
TGCAGTGCTACACGAACAGGGGGAGGCTTTACAGATACGCAGTATTTT
>TRBV20-1|-|-|TRBJ1-5
CSARHSDQINQPQHF
TGCAGTGCTAGGCACAGTGACCAGATCAATCAGCCCCAGCATTTT
>TRBV29-1|-|few|TRBJ1-1
CSASTPNTEAFF
TGCAGCGCATCGACACCGAACACTGAAGCTTTCTTT
>TRBV7-3|-|many|TRBJ2-7
CASSLKPLRDGLYEQYF
TGTGCCAGCAGCTTAAAGCCCCTCCGGGACGGCCTATACGAGCAGTACTTC
>TRBV27|-|many|TRBJ1-6
CASNGGPNSPLHF
TGTGCCAGCAACGGCGGGCCCAATTCACCCCTCCACTTT
>TRBV5-8|-|few|TRBJ1-1
CASIKARDGGGNTEAFF
TGTGCCAGCATAAAAGCCAGGGACGGGGGGGGGAACACTGAAGCTTTCTTT
>TRBV9|-|-|TRBJ1-6
CASSAPGDYNSPLHF
TGTGCCAGCAGCGCCCCGGGAGACTATAATTCACCCCTCCACTTT
>TRBV19|TRBD2|few|TRBJ2-2
CASNRPTSGRSVELFF
TGTGCCAGTAACCGTCCGACTAGCGGGAGGTCGGTGGAGCTGTTTTTT
>TRBV27|-|few|TRBJ1-6
CASSSGPAGGSYNSPLHF
TGTGCCAGCAGTTCGGGTCCGGCCGGAGGGTCCTATAATTCACCCCTCCACTTT
>TRBV28|TRBD1|many|TRBJ2-5
CASIPGQMAHDQYF
TGTGCCAGCATTCCGGGACAGATGGCCCATGACCAGTACTTC
>TRBV25-1|-|once|TRBJ2-5
CASSVVKTQYF
TGTGCCAGCAGTGTTGTGAAGACCCAGTACTTC
>TRBV25-1|-|-|TRBJ1-2
CASSEREGGDHYGYTF
TGTGCCAGCAGTGAACGTGAAGGGGGAGATCACTATGGCTACACCTTC
>TRBV7-8|-|few|TRBJ2-1
CASSLVIAQRNEQFF
TGTGCCAGCAGCTTAGTAATAGCACAGCGGAATGAGCAGTTCTTC
>TRBV12-3/TRBV12-4|-|many|TRBJ1-2
CASSMTENNYGYTF
TGTGCCAGCAGTATGACAGAGAATAACTATGGCTACACCTTC
>TRBV29-1|TRBD2|many|TRBJ2-1
CSVVGTSFHNEQFF
TGCAGCGTTGTCGGGACTAGCTTTCACAATGAGCAGTTCTTC
>TRBV12-3/TRBV12-4|-|-|TRBJ1-5
CASSSLQGGGSNQPQHF
TGTGCCAGCAGTTCCTTACAGGGAGGGGGTAGCAATCAGCCCCAGCATTTT
>TRBV28|-|many|TRBJ1-3
CASSSQGAGNTIYF
TGTGCCAGCAGTTCACAGGGTGCTGGAAACACCATATATTTT
>TRBV25-1|-|many|TRBJ2-7
CASSESDYYEQYF
TGTGCCAGCAGTGAATCGGACTACTACGAGCAGTACTTC
>TRBV7-6|TRBD2|few|TRBJ2-7
CASSASGSLDEQYF
TGTGCCAGCAGCGCTAGCGGGAGTTTAGACGAGCAGTACTTC
>TRBV7-9|-|few|TRBJ1-6
CASSPPDRDNSPLHF
TGTGCCAGCAGCCCGCCCGACAGAGATAATTCACCCCTCCACTTT
>TRBV3-1|TRBD2|many|TRBJ2-1
CASSLLPAGSSYNEQFF
TGTGCCAGCAGCCTCCTCCCAGCGGGGAGCTCCTACAATGAGCAGTTCTTC